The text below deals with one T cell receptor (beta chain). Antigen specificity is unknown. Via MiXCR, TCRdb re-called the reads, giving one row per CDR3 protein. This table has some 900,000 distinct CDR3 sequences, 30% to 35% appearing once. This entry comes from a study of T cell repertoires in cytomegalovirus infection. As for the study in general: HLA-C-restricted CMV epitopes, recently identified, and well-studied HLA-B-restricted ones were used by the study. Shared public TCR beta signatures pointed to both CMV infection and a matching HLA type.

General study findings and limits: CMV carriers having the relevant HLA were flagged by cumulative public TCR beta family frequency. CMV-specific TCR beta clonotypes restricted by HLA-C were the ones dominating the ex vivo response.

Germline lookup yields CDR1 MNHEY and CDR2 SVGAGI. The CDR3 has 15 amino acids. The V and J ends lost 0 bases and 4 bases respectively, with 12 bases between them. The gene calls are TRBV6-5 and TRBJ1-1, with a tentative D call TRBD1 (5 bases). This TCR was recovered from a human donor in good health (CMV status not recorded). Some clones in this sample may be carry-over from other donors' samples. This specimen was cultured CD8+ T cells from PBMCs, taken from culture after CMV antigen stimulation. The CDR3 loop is CASSYSARQGTEAFF. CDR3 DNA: TGTGCCAGCAGTTACTCAGCCCGCCAGGGCACTGAAGCTTTCTTT.